The rows below give T cell receptor beta chains drawn from one sample of a study of preoperative IRX-2 immunotherapy in early breast cancer. Produced via immunoSEQ multiplex PCR; TCRdb's table is partial and in-frame only. The data contain around 25,000 clones, 78% of them singletons. The source material was lymph node tissue, sampled before IRX-2 immunotherapy. These receptor sequences come from a human donor with breast cancer. CDR3s include the opening cysteine and the closing phenylalanine or tryptophan.

TRBV5-1	CASSLAPRANEQFF
TRBV6-8	CASSGGADTEAFF
TRBV11-3	CASSLGRGPGNTIYF
TRBV18	CASSPLMKMNTEAFF
TRBV6-8	CASSTTYRTGVYTGELFF
TRBV6-8	CASSLQNYGYTF
TRBV6-8	CASSYSGRGNQPQHF
TRBV18	CASSPRGGTSNQPQHF
TRBV6-8	CASSWDANEKLFF
TRBV6-8	CASSFLGGTEAFF
TRBV11-3	CASSLGAGAETGYTF
TRBV28	CASSRQEGGRTEAFF
TRBV6-8	CASRLTGSSNEKLFF
TRBV7-8	CASSFRGEETQYF
TRBV6-8	CASSVLGSDQPQHF
TRBV11-3	CASSFSGGRDEQFF
TRBV6-8	CASSSRPPGTDTQYF
TRBV6-8	CASSFYGMNTEAFF